These T cell receptor beta chains were read from a single sample in a study of CD8 T cells in Susac syndrome. Each CDR3 protein gets one entry after TCRdb re-called the immunoSEQ multiplex PCR reads with MiXCR. The table records 120,000 to 150,000 distinct CDR3 sequences, over 85% of them present only once. The sequenced material came from CD8+ T cells from PBMCs. The receptors were gathered from a human donor in good health. CDR3s include the opening cysteine and the closing phenylalanine or tryptophan. The order of the fields is J gene, D gene, V gene, clone size, CDR3 DNA, CDR3 protein. A D gene is named only where the DNA matches it firmly. Expanded clones get a size class; other rows say once, few or many, or leave the size out.

TRBJ1-1 | NA | TRBV29-1 | NA | TGCAGCGTTTATCTGATGAACACTGAAGCTTTCTTT | CSVYLMNTEAFF
TRBJ2-7 | NA | TRBV20-1 | NA | TGCAGTGCTACAAGACGGCGCCAGGACGAGCAGTACTTC | CSATRRRQDEQYF
TRBJ2-5 | NA | TRBV5-4 | NA | TGTGCCAGCAGCCCAGAGGTTCGGGAGACCCAGTACTTC | CASSPEVRETQYF
TRBJ2-6 | NA | TRBV27 | few | TGTGCCAGCAGTTTGCGCGGGGCCAACGTCCTGACTTTC | CASSLRGANVLTF
TRBJ2-7 | TRBD2 | TRBV7-2 | NA | TGTGCCAGCAGCTTACATCCAACTAGCGGGAGCTGGTACGAGCAGTACTTC | CASSLHPTSGSWYEQYF
TRBJ2-1 | TRBD2 | TRBV5-1 | NA | TGCGCCAGCCTCCCCTCTAGCGGGACACCCGAGCAGTTCTTC | CASLPSSGTPEQFF
TRBJ2-7 | TRBD1 | TRBV4-3 | NA | TGCGCCAGCAGCCAAGTGGGGGCCAGGGGGCCATGGGAGCAGTACTTC | CASSQVGARGPWEQYF
TRBJ2-7 | NA | TRBV28 | NA | TGTGCCAGCACCCCTCCTTACGATGCCTACGAGCAGTACTTC | CASTPPYDAYEQYF
TRBJ2-1 | NA | TRBV24-1 | NA | TGTGCCACCAGTGATTGGGGAAATGAGCAGTTCTTC | CATSDWGNEQFF
TRBJ2-7 | TRBD1 | TRBV5-6 | NA | TGTGCCAGCAGCGTCGGGACAGGGCCCTACGAGCAGTACTTC | CASSVGTGPYEQYF
TRBJ2-1 | NA | TRBV2 | NA | TGTGCCAGCAGTGAGGGAGGGGGAGGGTATGAGCAGTTCTTC | CASSEGGGGYEQFF
TRBJ1-1 | NA | TRBV11-1 | NA | TGTGCCAGCAGCCCATCCTTCGGTACTGAAGCTTTCTTT | CASSPSFGTEAFF
TRBJ2-2 | NA | TRBV28 | once | TGTGCCAGCAGTCCCCGAATAGCGCCCGGGGAGCTGTTTTTT | CASSPRIAPGELFF
TRBJ2-2 | NA | TRBV15 | NA | TGTGCCACCAGCAGAGATCGAGGAGGTAACACCGGGGAGCTGTTTTTT | CATSRDRGGNTGELFF
TRBJ2-1 | NA | TRBV16 | NA | TGTGCCAGCAGCCATATTAGCGGAAGCAATGAGCAGTTCTTC | CASSHISGSNEQFF
TRBJ2-7 | NA | TRBV7-9 | NA | TGTGCCAGCAGCCCTCAGGGGAACTACGAGCAGTACTTC | CASSPQGNYEQYF
TRBJ1-1 | TRBD1 | TRBV20-1 | NA | TGCAGTGCTAGAGAACAGGGGACGAACACTGAAGCTTTCTTT | CSAREQGTNTEAFF
TRBJ2-7 | TRBD2 | TRBV4-2 | NA | TGTGCCAGCAGTCGGAGCCGGGACTACCCCTACGAGCAGTACTTC | CASSRSRDYPYEQYF
TRBJ2-7 | TRBD2 | TRBV28 | NA | TGTGCCAGCAGCCATAGCGGGGTTATCAACGAGCAGTACTTC | CASSHSGVINEQYF
TRBJ2-1 | NA | TRBV4-2 | NA | TGTGCCAGCAGCCAAGAGGAGAATGAGCAGTTCTTC | CASSQEENEQFF
TRBJ2-7 | TRBD2 | TRBV15 | NA | TGTGCCACCAGCTCCCGGGACTCGGACCCGGGGGGCTACGAGCAGTACTTC | CATSSRDSDPGGYEQYF
TRBJ2-5 | TRBD2 | TRBV7-9 | NA | TGTGCCAGCAGCTTGCTAGCGGGGATACAAGAGACCCAGTACTTC | CASSLLAGIQETQYF
TRBJ2-1 | TRBD1 | TRBV12-3/TRBV12-4 | NA | TGTGCCAGTACCTTAGGGGGCACGGGCGTTGAGCAGTTCTTC | CASTLGGTGVEQFF
TRBJ2-7 | NA | TRBV29-1 | NA | TGCAGCGTTGAAGTCGGGCTGTCGGCCTCCTACGAGCAGTACTTC | CSVEVGLSASYEQYF
TRBJ2-1 | TRBD2 | TRBV27 | NA | TGTGCCAGCAGTCCTGGCGTGGGAGGGCCGATTGAGCAGTTCTTC | CASSPGVGGPIEQFF
TRBJ2-7 | TRBD1 | TRBV7-6 | NA | TGTGCCAGCAGCAGACCGGGACAGGGTCTAGTTGGACAACACGAGCAGTACTTC | CASSRPGQGLVGQHEQYF
TRBJ2-1 | TRBD2 | TRBV4-3 | NA | TGCGCCAGCAGCCCAACACTAGCGGGAACTGAAAATGAGCAGTTCTTC | CASSPTLAGTENEQFF
TRBJ2-2 | TRBD2 | TRBV28 | NA | TGTGCCAGCACCCCAGCGGGGCACACCGGGGAGCTGTTTTTT | CASTPAGHTGELFF